The T cell receptor beta chain described here comes from a study of cytomegalovirus exposure and HLA in healthy donors. Vbeta (60) and Jbeta (13) primers were used in the PCR. TCRdb keeps only in-frame clones here, not all; method: immunoSEQ multiplex PCR. Of hundreds of thousands of clones in the sample, approximately 80% were seen once. Note on this clone: No antigen is known for it.

The germline V gene has CDR1 GTSNPN and CDR2 SVGIG (reference sequence). The CDR3 covers 17 residues. Germline trimming cut 7 bases from V and 0 bases from J; bases unmatched to any gene: 11. General study results and limits: Highly shared sequence variants in one cluster were likely a sequencing artifact.

V gene TRBV30 combines with J gene TRBJ2-1, with TRBD2 matching 11 bases. Sequencing input: PBMCs. The sequence derives from a man aged 35-49 years in good health and CMV-seronegative. CDR3 loop: CAFAGGLAEVSYNEQFF. CDR3 sequence (DNA): TGTGCCTTCGCGGGGGGACTAGCGGAGGTCTCCTACAATGAGCAGTTCTTC.